These T cell receptor beta chains were read from a single sample in a study of control samples from healthy donors and cancer patients. The repertoire was sequenced with immunoSEQ multiplex PCR; TCRdb's copy has only in-frame clones and lacks some. The sample records 150,000 or so clones, approximately 94% being singletons. Sequencing input: blood. The receptors here all came from a man aged 18 to 30 in good health. The CDR3 runs from the conserved cysteine through the conserved F or W. A D gene is named only where the DNA matches it firmly. Clone size is given for some rows only: seen once, a few or many times, or a class if the clone is expanded.

TRBJ2-5 | TRBV28 | . | . | CASSREKRRQETQYF | TGTGCCAGCAGTAGGGAAAAGCGGAGGCAAGAGACCCAGTACTTC
TRBJ2-3 | TRBV7-9 | . | . | CASSRNRDTQYF | TGTGCCAGCAGCCGCAACAGAGATACGCAGTATTTT
TRBJ2-7 | TRBV20-1 | . | . | CSASPPTRADYEQYF | TGCAGTGCTAGTCCGCCTACTAGAGCCGACTACGAGCAGTACTTC
TRBJ1-6 | TRBV4-1 | . | . | CASSQDRGGNSPLHF | TGCGCCAGCAGCCAAGATAGGGGTGGGAATTCACCCCTCCACTTT
TRBJ1-1 | TRBV14 | . | once | CASIGTYLGTEAFF | TGTGCCAGCATTGGCACATATCTGGGCACTGAAGCTTTCTTT
TRBJ2-7 | TRBV11-3 | TRBD1 | . | CASSRGQGISYEQYF | TGTGCCAGCAGCCGAGGACAGGGGATCTCCTACGAGCAGTACTTC
TRBJ1-6 | TRBV10-1 | TRBD1 | . | CASKRRTGPIGPYNSPLHF | TGCGCCAGCAAGCGTCGGACAGGCCCCATAGGCCCCTATAATTCACCCCTCCACTTT
TRBJ1-4 | TRBV15 | TRBD1 | . | CATSRDPQGAREKLFF | TGTGCCACCAGCAGAGATCCACAGGGGGCGCGAGAAAAACTGTTTTTT
TRBJ1-6 | TRBV6-5 | . | . | CASSSVLVGYSPLHF | TGTGCCAGCAGTTCCGTTTTAGTTGGTTATTCACCCCTCCACTTT
TRBJ2-7 | TRBV6-1 | . | . | CASSESVSSLYEQYF | TGTGCCAGCAGTGAAAGTGTTTCTTCTCTCTACGAGCAGTACTTC
TRBJ2-7 | TRBV4-1 | . | . | CASSQDEARAYEQYF | TGCGCCAGCAGCCAAGATGAGGCGCGAGCCTACGAGCAGTACTTC
TRBJ2-7 | TRBV3-1/TRBV3-2 | TRBD2 | . | CASSQETASGYEQYF | TGTGCCAGCAGCCAAGAAACTGCTAGCGGCTACGAGCAGTACTTC
TRBJ2-7 | TRBV7-6 | TRBD1 | . | CASIKGAGSAYEQYF | TGTGCCAGCATCAAGGGGGCGGGTTCCGCCTACGAGCAGTACTTC
TRBJ2-2 | TRBV7-3 | . | . | CASSPDFRGELFF | TGTGCCAGCAGTCCGGACTTCCGTGGGGAGCTGTTTTTT
TRBJ2-1 | TRBV30 | TRBD2 | . | CAWSNSGRGNEQFF | TGTGCCTGGAGCAATAGCGGGAGAGGGAATGAGCAGTTCTTC
TRBJ2-7 | TRBV12-3/TRBV12-4 | . | . | CASSSSDRGEQYF | TGTGCCAGCAGTTCCTCCGATCGGGGCGAGCAGTACTTC
TRBJ2-1 | TRBV6-5 | TRBD2 | . | CASATSEHSYNEQFF | TGTGCCAGCGCCACTAGCGAGCATTCCTACAATGAGCAGTTCTTC
TRBJ1-2 | TRBV29-1 | . | . | CSVVRGVYGYTF | TGCAGCGTTGTGCGCGGAGTCTATGGCTACACCTTC
TRBJ1-6 | TRBV6-6 | . | . | CASSYVLSSYNSPLHF | TGTGCCAGCAGTTACGTATTGAGCTCCTATAATTCACCCCTCCACTTT
TRBJ2-3 | TRBV6-1 | TRBD2 | . | CASSDGGGADTQYF | TGTGCCAGCAGTGATGGCGGGGGGGCTGATACGCAGTATTTT
TRBJ2-1 | TRBV5-6 | TRBD2 | few | CASNRWAGGYNEQFF | TGTGCCAGCAACCGGTGGGCGGGAGGATACAATGAGCAGTTCTTC